The next 13 T cell receptor beta chains were all read from a single sample in a study of cytomegalovirus exposure and HLA in healthy donors. Both 60 Vbeta primers and 13 Jbeta primers went into the PCR. Sequencing used immunoSEQ multiplex PCR; TCRdb keeps in-frame clones, though not all of them. Of around 160,000 clones listed, 65% to 80% are singletons. The sequenced material came from PBMCs. The receptors originated from a man between 40 and 49 years old in good health and CMV-seropositive.

In its sample, this clone was seen once. This chain connects TRBV5-1 to TRBJ2-5; D may be TRBD1 (7 bases). The CDR3 totals 17 residues. V dropped 0 bases and J dropped 5 bases, with 20 bases sitting between them. Germline values: CDR1 SGHRS, CDR2 YFSETQ. CDR3 in amino acids: CASSLALSQGGEETQYF. The CDR3 DNA reads as TGCGCCAGCAGCTTGGCCTTATCCCAGGGGGGAGAGGAGACCCAGTACTTC. Variable domain in full (rest from reference TRBV5-1 and TRBJ2-5): KAGVTQTPRYLIKTRGQQVTLSCSPISGHRSVSWYQQTPGQGLQFLFEYFSETQRNKGNFPGRFSGRQFSNSRSEMNVSTLELGDSALYLCASSLALSQGGEETQYFGPGTRLLVL.

The chain recombines TRBV28 with TRBJ2-5; no reliable D call. The J call may be incorrect, as the DNA end agrees better with TRBJ2-7. Germline values: CDR1 MDHEN, CDR2 SYDVKM. The CDR3 spans 12 residues. This chain's CDR3 is CASSLTQYEQYF. In DNA form, the CDR3 reads TGTGCCAGCAGCCTCACCCAATACGAGCAGTACTTC.

The rearrangement links TRBV9 to TRBJ1-1, with TRBD1 matching 7 bases. The V gene's germline CDR1 is SGDLS and CDR2 YYNGEE. With 3 bases clipped from V and 6 bases from J, the junction kept 5 bases outside the gene matches. The CDR3 has 13 amino acids. The CDR3 protein is CASSDPGTAEAFF. The CDR3 nucleotides read TGTGCCAGCAGCGATCCCGGGACAGCTGAAGCTTTCTTT.

The V call is TRBV7-3, the J call TRBJ2-1, with 13 bases that match TRBD2. Trimming took 2 bases from V and 4 from J; bases not matched to a gene: 2. There are 16 residues in the CDR3. Germline CDR1 reads SGHTA; CDR2 reads FQGTGA. CDR3 amino acids: CASSLSGLAGYNEQFF. DNA for the CDR3: TGTGCCAGCAGCTTATCGGGACTAGCGGGGTACAATGAGCAGTTCTTC.

The chain carries TRBV27 and TRBJ2-7; D possibly corresponds to TRBD2 (5 bases). CDR3 length: 14 residues. V was trimmed by 10 bases and J by 4 bases, leaving 20 bases between them. The germline V gene encodes CDR1 MNHEY and CDR2 SMNVEV (reference sequence). The CDR3 bases are TGTGCCACCCGGCGAGTCCGACTACCTTACGAGCAGTACTTC. It specifies CATRRVRLPYEQYF.

This chain connects TRBV7-9 to TRBJ1-5; TRBD1 agrees at 7 bases. CDR3 size: 14 residues. J gave up 4 bases and V 4 bases, and 4 bases lay outside the gene matches. Germline V gene data show CDR1 as SEHNR and CDR2 as FQNEAQ (reference sequence). The CDR3 DNA follows: TGTGCCAGCAGCTCCGACAGGGAGAATCAGCCCCAGCATTTT. Translating gives CASSSDRENQPQHF.

The chain employs TRBV11-2 and TRBJ2-7, with TRBD1 identical over 7 bases. CDR3 length: 15 residues. Germline V gene lookup returns CDR1 SGHAT and CDR2 FQNNGV. The V gene end was trimmed by 4 bases and the J gene end by 1 base; junction bases not matched to a gene: 7. CDR3 DNA: TGTGCCAGCAGCTACAGGGGACGTGGTTCCTACGAGCAGTACTTC. Translated: CASSYRGRGSYEQYF. Full variable domain (remainder filled in from reference TRBV11-2 and TRBJ2-7): EAGVAQSPRYKIIEKRQSVAFWCNPISGHATLYWYQQILGQGPKLLIQFQNNGVVDDSQLPKDRFSAERLKGVDSTLKIQPAKLEDSAVYLCASSYRGRGSYEQYFGPGTRLTVT.

The V and J genes are TRBV7-6 and TRBJ2-3, with D possibly being TRBD2 (5 bases). The length of the CDR3 is 14 residues. Germline V CDR1 and CDR2: SGHVS, FNYEAQ. Trimming took off 4 bases at V and 9 bases at J, with 17 bases between the two ends. The CDR3 nucleotides are TGTGCCAGCAGCTCTTCCCCTACGGGAAAAACGCAGTATTTT. It translates to CASSSSPTGKTQYF.

The chain is built from TRBV30 and TRBJ2-7, with D possibly matching TRBD2 (5 bases). CDR1 is GTSNPN, CDR2 SVGIG, per germline (reference sequence). This CDR3 is built from 13 residues. V was pared by 4 bases and J by 4 bases, with 14 bases between. This chain's CDR3 is CAWTRASRYEQYF. As DNA, the CDR3 is TGTGCCTGGACCCGTGCTAGCAGGTACGAGCAGTACTTC.

The V call is TRBV7-9, the J call TRBJ2-1, with TRBD2 matching over 9 bases. Germline V gene lookup returns CDR1 SEHNR and CDR2 FQNEAQ (reference sequence). This CDR3 comprises 14 residues. J lost 10 bases, V lost 3 bases, and 7 bases had no gene match. The CDR3 here is CASSLVGGRDEQFF. The CDR3 region has the DNA TGTGCCAGCAGCTTGGTGGGCGGGAGGGACGAGCAGTTCTTC.

The gene calls are TRBV5-6 and TRBJ1-1; maybe TRBD1 (5 bases). This CDR3 comprises 14 residues. Germline V CDR1 and CDR2: SGHDT, YYEEEE. V lost 3 bases, J lost 6 bases, and 15 bases lay in between. The DNA of the CDR3 is TGTGCCAGCAGCTCGGACACCGCCGCGTCTGAAGCTTTCTTT. Amino acids: CASSSDTAASEAFF.

CDR3 nucleotides: TGCAGTGCTAGAGATCCCAGGGAGCAGTACTTC. Its protein is CSARDPREQYF. The rearrangement uses TRBV20-1 and TRBJ2-7; D remains unclear. The CDR3 has 11 residues. Trimming shortened V by 0 bases and J by 7 bases, and 7 bases separated the two germline ends. The germline V gene has CDR1 DFQATT and CDR2 SNEGSKA (reference sequence).

This chain links TRBV6-5 with TRBJ1-1; D possibly corresponds to TRBD1 (5 bases). In germline, CDR1 is MNHEY, CDR2 SVGAGI. CDR3 size: 13 residues. V was clipped by 6 bases and J by 2 bases, with 10 bases between them. The CDR3 DNA reads as TGTGCCAGCAGCGACAGAGCCAACACTGAAGCTTTCTTT. This sequence encodes CASSDRANTEAFF.